This record covers a single T cell receptor beta chain. Other nucleotide sequences in the sample specify the same CDR3. The data were obtained in a study of cytomegalovirus exposure and HLA in healthy donors. Across the whole study: As released early, the data held 80 million to 90 million unique TCRs from HLA-typed donors.

Amplification used 60 Vbeta primers and 13 Jbeta primers. Profiling relied on immunoSEQ multiplex PCR, and the TCRdb table lists in-frame clones only, not all of them. The data show about 170,000 clones, with over 70% seen just once and around 3.1% held by the top ten. Germline V gene lookup returns CDR1 SGHNT and CDR2 YYREEE (reference sequence). V was shortened by 2 bases and J by 5 bases, with 7 bases between the two germline ends. The length of the CDR3 is 12 residues. The sequenced sample was PBMCs. The chain joins TRBV5-4 to TRBJ1-1; D not resolved. This clonotype was sampled from a woman aged 45-60 years in good health and CMV-seropositive. The CDR3 sequence: CASSLRGTEAFF. DNA of the CDR3: TGTGCCAGCAGCTTACGGGGAACTGAAGCTTTCTTT.